The 23 T cell receptor beta chains given below trace back to one sample, sequenced in a study of blood T cell repertoires in COVID-19 (dated by TCRdb to about 2020). The method behind the library was the immunoSEQ multiplex PCR assay. The immuneACCESS repertoire file appears here via TCRdb, limited to in-frame rearrangements. These files lack a portion of the clones; in checked studies, under half of the deficit traces to unresolved V genes, and the cause of the others is not known. The sample contains around 86,000 clones, roughly 84% of them found a single time. About 12% of the sample rests with the top ten. Sequenced: peripheral blood. The receptors were sampled from a human donor in a cohort sampled during active COVID-19.

The chain combines TRBV20-1 with TRBJ1-2; D gene ambiguous. The CDR3 extends over 12 amino acids. Per germline, CDR1 DFQATT and CDR2 SNEGSKA (reference sequence). Trimming took off 3 bases at V and 2 bases at J, with 7 bases between the two ends. CDR3 protein: CSASWQNYGYTF. CDR3 DNA sequence: TGCAGTGCTAGTTGGCAGAACTATGGCTACACCTTC.

V and J are TRBV19 and TRBJ1-5, with 7 bases fitting TRBD1. The germline V gene encodes CDR1 LNHDA and CDR2 SQIVND (reference sequence). There are 16 residues in the CDR3. Germline trimming cut 5 bases from V and 7 bases from J; bases unmatched to any gene: 14. The CDR3 here is CASSLIRGAFVQPQHF. The CDR3 region has the DNA TGTGCCAGTAGTCTAATCAGGGGGGCTTTCGTACAGCCCCAGCATTTT.

The chain uses TRBV2 and TRBJ1-2; no reliable D call. CDR1 and CDR2 from the germline V gene are SNHLY and FYNNEI. The germline V and J ends were trimmed by 3 bases and 8 bases, with 19 bases remaining between them. This CDR3 comprises 15 residues. CDR3 nucleotide sequence: TGTGCCAGCAGTGAGCCAACTGTGCCCCCTCTCGGCTACACCTTC. The encoded protein is CASSEPTVPPLGYTF.

Concerning this clone: The sample holds other DNA sequences that translate to the same CDR3. The chain employs TRBV5-1 and TRBJ2-1, with D possibly being TRBD1 (6 bases). CDR1 and CDR2 (germline): SGHRS, YFSETQ. V shed 0 bases and J shed 2 bases, with 6 bases lying between them. The CDR3 extends over 14 amino acids. Written as DNA, the CDR3 is TGCGCCAGCAGCTTGGACAGGGCCTACAATGAGCAGTTCTTC. Translation: CASSLDRAYNEQFF.

The chain employs TRBV5-4 and TRBJ2-7, with 12 bases fitting TRBD2. V lost 0 bases and J lost 5; bases outside the gene matches: 6. The CDR3 is made up of 16 amino acids. Germline V CDR1 and CDR2: SGHNT, YYREEE (reference sequence). CDR3 region: CASSLGASGRADEQYF. The CDR3 bases are TGTGCCAGCAGCTTGGGAGCTAGCGGGAGGGCCGACGAGCAGTACTTC.

V usage is TRBV21-1 and J usage is TRBJ1-1. TRBV21-1 is flagged as a pseudogene. This CDR3 is built from 14 residues. The CDR3 sequence: CASSNSENNGCAFF. CDR3 nucleotides: TGTGCCAGCAGCAATTCAGAAAACAACGGGTGTGCTTTCTTT.

In its sample, this clone was seen a few times. The CDR3 is CASSLREYEQYF. The CDR3 region has the DNA TGTGCCAGCTCCTTACGGGAGTACGAGCAGTACTTC. This chain links TRBV18 with TRBJ2-7, with TRBD2 as a possible D gene (6 bases). Trimming removed 6 bases at V and 4 bases at J, with 10 bases between. Germline CDR1 and CDR2: KGHSH and LQKENI. CDR3 size: 12 residues.

The count of this clone is one. This chain joins TRBV30 and TRBJ1-1; D not resolved. Germline V gene lookup returns CDR1 GTSNPN and CDR2 SVGIG (reference sequence). Trimming cost V 0 bases and J 11 bases, with 22 bases left between them. The CDR3 loop spans 15 amino acids. The CDR3 sequence: CAWSVEKPGPRRAFF. For the CDR3, the DNA is TGTGCCTGGAGTGTAGAAAAACCGGGCCCACGGAGGGCTTTCTTT.

V and J are TRBV2 and TRBJ1-3; D is unresolved. CDR1 and CDR2 (germline): SNHLY, FYNNEI. CDR3 length equals 16 residues. V shed 10 bases and J shed 0 bases, with 19 bases lying between them. Here the CDR3 reads CATSLSQASSGNTIYF. The DNA for the CDR3 is TGTGCCACCTCCCTTTCGCAGGCCAGCTCTGGAAACACCATATATTTT. Supplemented by reference TRBV2 and TRBJ1-3, the full variable domain reads EPEVTQTPSHQVTQMGQEVILRCVPISNHLYFYWYRQILGQKVEFLVSFYNNEISEKSEIFDDQFSVERPDGSNFTLKIRSTKLEDSAMYFCATSLSQASSGNTIYFGEGSWLTVV.

The chain combines TRBV5-4 with TRBJ2-3; D is uncertain. CDR1 and CDR2 from the germline V gene are SGHNT and YYREEE (reference sequence). The CDR3 covers 16 residues. Trimming took off 2 bases at V and 0 bases at J, with 13 bases between the two ends. The CDR3 is CASSFASHLSTDTQYF. The CDR3 nucleotides are TGTGCCAGCAGCTTCGCGAGCCACTTAAGCACAGATACGCAGTATTTT. Together with reference TRBV5-4 and TRBJ2-3, the CDR3 gives the full variable domain: ETGVTQSPTHLIKTRGQQVTLRCSSQSGHNTVSWYQQALGQGPQFIFQYYREEENGRGNFPPRFSGLQFPNYSSELNVNALELDDSALYLCASSFASHLSTDTQYFGPGTRLTVL.

The rearrangement joins TRBV3-1 (or the pseudogene TRBV3-2) to TRBJ1-1; no definite D call. Germline CDR1 and CDR2: LGHDT and YNNKEL (reference sequence). Trimming cost V 1 base and J 4 bases, with 13 bases left between them. The CDR3 extends over 15 amino acids. CDR3 DNA sequence: TGTGCCAGCAGCCAAGGGGAGGCCGGTGGCACTGAAGCTTTCTTT. Its protein product is CASSQGEAGGTEAFF.

The CDR3 sequence is CASGLAGGSYNEQFF. The CDR3 bases are TGTGCCAGCGGACTAGCGGGAGGCTCCTACAATGAGCAGTTCTTC. This sequence joins TRBV7-3 and TRBJ2-1; 14 bases map to TRBD2. The CDR3 consists of 15 residues. V was clipped by 8 bases and J by 0 bases; unmatched bases: 0. Germline V gene data show CDR1 as SGHTA and CDR2 as FQGTGA.

The chain carries TRBV30 and TRBJ1-2; maybe TRBD1 (6 bases). The V end lost 8 bases, the J end lost 3 bases, and 13 bases lay between the germline ends. The germline V gene encodes CDR1 GTSNPN and CDR2 SVGIG (reference sequence). The CDR3 totals 12 residues. CDR3 sequence reads: CAGQNLYYGYTF. In nucleotides, the CDR3 is TGTGCCGGACAGAACCTTTACTATGGCTACACCTTC.

The chain couples TRBV5-4 to TRBJ2-7, with no clear D. V lost 4 bases, J lost 6 bases, and 20 bases lay in between. Germline CDR1 and CDR2: SGHNT and YYREEE (reference sequence). The length of the CDR3 is 15 residues. The CDR3 DNA sequence: TGTGCCAGCAGCGCGGTGGCAGTAAGGCCGGGCGAGCAGTACTTC. Protein product: CASSAVAVRPGEQYF.

This chain connects TRBV2 to TRBJ2-3, with 10 nucleotides matching TRBD1. Germline loops: CDR1 SNHLY, CDR2 FYNNEI. Trimming took 7 bases from V and 3 from J; bases not matched to a gene: 4. The CDR3 has 14 residues. CDR3 bases: TGTGCCAGCACACCGGGACAGGGGACAGATACGCAGTATTTT. It codes for CASTPGQGTDTQYF.

V gene TRBV3-1 (or the pseudogene TRBV3-2) combines with J gene TRBJ2-3; TRBD2 agrees at 10 bases. Germline trimming cut 4 bases from V and 1 base from J; bases unmatched to any gene: 14. The CDR3 runs to 19 residues. Germline CDR1 reads LGHDT; CDR2 reads YNNKEL (reference sequence). The CDR3 coding sequence is TGTGCCAGCAGCCCCCGGCTAAGCGGGAGGGCCCTCGGCACAGATACGCAGTATTTT. Its protein is CASSPRLSGRALGTDTQYF.

The V gene is TRBV3-1 (or the pseudogene TRBV3-2), the J gene TRBJ2-7; 10 bases are shared with TRBD2. V lost 2 bases, J lost 6 bases, and 7 bases stayed unmatched. Looked up from germline, CDR1 is LGHDT and CDR2 is YNNKEL (reference sequence). CDR3 length equals 15 residues. The chain's CDR3 is CASSQRGLAVGEQYF. The CDR3 nucleotides are TGTGCCAGCAGCCAAAGAGGACTAGCGGTCGGCGAGCAGTACTTC.

This rearrangement joins TRBV6-1 to TRBJ1-2; no clear D. CDR3 length: 14 residues. Germline loops: CDR1 MNHNS, CDR2 SASEGT. Trimming shortened V by 2 bases and J by 2 bases, and 9 bases separated the two germline ends. DNA of the CDR3: TGTGCCAGCAGTGAATCTGGCAGGAACTATGGCTACACCTTC. This sequence encodes CASSESGRNYGYTF.

This chain connects TRBV2 to TRBJ2-1; 7 nucleotides line up with TRBD2. The ends lost 2 bases at V and 9 bases at J; junction bases unmatched: 10. This CDR3 has 15 residues. CDR1 is SNHLY and CDR2 is FYNNEI in the germline V gene. In nucleotides, the CDR3 is TGTGCCAGCAGTGAACGACTAGCCCCCCGCAGTGAGCAGTTCTTC. As protein: CASSERLAPRSEQFF.

This chain links TRBV5-4 with TRBJ2-7; 7 bases match TRBD1. The CDR3 is 15 amino acids. V shed 3 bases, J shed 0 bases, and the junction held 6 bases outside the gene matches. Germline loops: CDR1 SGHNT, CDR2 YYREEE (reference sequence). The CDR3 spells CASSSRQGSSYEQYF. The DNA of the CDR3 is TGTGCCAGCAGCTCCCGACAGGGAAGCTCCTACGAGCAGTACTTC.

This chain links TRBV23-1 with TRBJ2-7, with D uncertain. TRBV23-1 is reported as an ORF; its role is uncertain. The CDR3 has 13 amino acids. The V and J ends lost 0 bases and 3 bases respectively, with 6 bases between them. The CDR3 bases are TGCGCCAGCAGTCAATCTTGTCACTACGAGCAGTACTTC. Translated, it gives CASSQSCHYEQYF.

J is TRBJ2-7 and V is TRBV7-8, with 12 bases aligning to TRBD1. Trimming at V came to 5 bases and at J to 4 bases, leaving 9 bases not matched to a gene. The CDR3 runs to 16 residues. Germline V CDR1 and CDR2: SGHVS, FQNEAQ. The CDR3 nucleotides are TGTGCCAGCAGCCCGAACCCGGGACAGGGGGCTTACGAGCAGTACTTC. It yields the protein CASSPNPGQGAYEQYF.

The CDR3 here is CASSRGQGYGYTF. The DNA for the CDR3 is TGTGCCAGCTCACGGGGACAGGGCTATGGCTACACCTTC. J is TRBJ1-2 and V is TRBV18, with 9 bases fitting TRBD1. This CDR3 region has 13 residues. V shed 4 bases, J shed 4 bases, and the junction held 1 base outside the gene matches. The germline gives CDR1 KGHSH, CDR2 LQKENI. Full variable domain (rest looked up from reference TRBV18 and TRBJ1-2): NAGVMQNPRHLVRRRGQEARLRCSPMKGHSHVYWYRQLPEEGLKFMVYLQKENIIDESGMPKERFSAEFPKEGPSILRIQQVVRGDSAAYFCASSRGQGYGYTFGSGTRLTVV.